The clone carrying this T cell receptor beta chain appeared a few times. What it binds is unknown. This specimen comes from a study of identical twins. General study results and limits: Its conclusions, products of cross-sectional statistical analysis, did not come from following the same donors. Beta out-of-frame twin sharing showed a weaker excess. The abundant beta clonotypes from cord blood had fewer insertions, and memory repertoires had none of this.

The CDR3 is 17 residues long. Trimming removed 3 bases at V and 2 bases at J, with 14 bases between. Unique molecular identifiers were present on cDNA, and template switching added a universal primer site. TCRdb analysed the 5' RACE reads with MiXCR anew, one entry per CDR3 protein. The table has about 1.7 million distinct CDR3 sequences, 25% to 35% seen once. This sequence joins TRBV12-3 or TRBV12-4 and TRBJ2-6, with D possibly called TRBD1 or TRBD2 (5 bases each). The sample was cord blood. This clonotype was sampled from a newborn girl in good health. CDR3 sequence (DNA): TGTGCCAGCAGTTTTATGGGGGTTCGGGCTGGGGCCAACGTCCTGACTTTC. It is translated as CASSFMGVRAGANVLTF.